The 7 T cell receptor beta chains in this list originate from one sample, sequenced in a study of technical replicates of blood from several donors. Assay: immunoSEQ multiplex PCR; the TCRdb copy retains only in-frame clones and omits some. The sample records 74,000 or so clones, about 96% being singletons. Sequencing used T cells isolated from PBMCs. The receptors shown here come from a human donor in good health.

The chain links TRBV9 to TRBJ2-5; D possibly corresponds to TRBD2 (5 bases). From germline, CDR1 is SGDLS and CDR2 YYNGEE. The CDR3 length is 14 residues. Trimming took off 0 bases at V and 1 base at J, with 7 bases between the two ends. CDR3 bases: TGTGCCAGCAGCGTAGAGGGAGTCCAAGAGACCCAGTACTTC. Translated, it gives CASSVEGVQETQYF. The variable domain in full, completed from reference TRBV9 and TRBJ2-5, reads DSGVTQTPKHLITATGQRVTLRCSPRSGDLSVYWYQQSLDQGLQFLIQYYNGEERAKGNILERFSAQQFPDLHSELNLSSLELGDSALYFCASSVEGVQETQYFGPGTRLLVL.

This chain links TRBV18 with TRBJ1-4, with D possibly TRBD1 on 5 matching bases. Trimming cost V 0 bases and J 8 bases, with 10 bases left between them. CDR3 size: 14 residues. Germline lookup yields CDR1 KGHSH and CDR2 LQKENI. CDR3 sequence: CASSPPSRAEKLFF. As DNA, the CDR3 is TGTGCCAGCTCACCACCGAGCAGGGCGGAAAAACTGTTTTTT.

The genes are TRBV11-2 and TRBJ1-5, with D perhaps matching TRBD1 (5 bases). This CDR3 has 15 amino acids. V lost 4 bases, J lost 7 bases, and 17 bases lay in between. Germline loops: CDR1 SGHAT, CDR2 FQNNGV. The CDR3 DNA is TGTGCCAGCAGCTGGGGGGACGGAGCCTTACAGCCCCAGCATTTT. Protein sequence: CASSWGDGALQPQHF.

This chain joins TRBV2 and TRBJ1-1, with D hard to call. The V gene's germline CDR1 is SNHLY and CDR2 FYNNEI. The V end was cut by 1 base, the J end by 4 bases, with 10 bases between. There are 14 residues in the CDR3. Here the CDR3 reads CASSEGITATEAFF. The CDR3 region has the DNA TGTGCCAGCAGTGAAGGAATTACAGCCACTGAAGCTTTCTTT.

V is TRBV5-1 and J is TRBJ1-2, with D tentatively TRBD1 (6 bases). The CDR3 is 14 residues long. Germline CDR1 SGHRS, CDR2 YFSETQ. Trimming removed 0 bases at V and 5 bases at J, with 11 bases between. The CDR3 loop is CASSLEGGVYGYTF. The DNA for the CDR3 is TGCGCCAGCAGCTTGGAAGGGGGAGTATATGGCTACACCTTC.

The genes are TRBV11-3 and TRBJ2-3; weak D call: TRBD2 (5 bases). Germline CDR1 and CDR2: SGHNT and YENEEA. The V and J ends lost 0 bases and 5 bases respectively, with 9 bases between them. The CDR3 has 14 residues. As DNA, the CDR3 is TGTGCCAGCAGCTTAGAAGGGAGTGGAGATACGCAGTATTTT. Its protein is CASSLEGSGDTQYF. Using reference TRBV11-3 and TRBJ2-3 for the parts outside the CDR3, the full variable domain is EAGVVQSPRYKIIEKKQPVAFWCNPISGHNTLYWYLQNLGQGPELLIRYENEEAVDDSQLPKDRFSAERLKGVDSTLKIQPAELGDSAVYLCASSLEGSGDTQYFGPGTRLTVL.

The chain carries TRBV25-1 and TRBJ2-5; 11 bases are a match to TRBD1. The CDR3 is 16 residues long. In germline, CDR1 is MGHDK, CDR2 SYGVNS. V shed 5 bases, J shed 3 bases, and the junction held 8 bases outside the gene matches. CDR3 sequence reads: CASSLAWTGGEETQYF. As DNA, the CDR3 is TGTGCCAGCAGTCTGGCTTGGACAGGGGGCGAAGAGACCCAGTACTTC.